The source of this T cell receptor beta chain is a study of blood T cell repertoires in COVID-19. Study overall: The United States, Italy and Spain were the sources of the acute and convalescent COVID-19 samples. PBMCs, B-cell-depleted T cells, or T cells provided the cDNA or gDNA that made up the material.

J was trimmed by 8 bases and V by 10 bases; bases with no gene match: 8. This CDR3 spans 13 amino acids. The germline V gene encodes CDR1 MNHEY and CDR2 SMNVEV (reference sequence). Per the original data handling: Estimation of nucleated cell counts relied on the amplification of reference gene primers. Sequencing used immunoSEQ multiplex PCR; TCRdb keeps in-frame clones, though not all of them. V, J and clone size were drawn from that table, and D and trimming were deduced from the DNA. The sample contains about 280,000 clones, 83% of which appear only once. The rearrangement joins TRBV27 to TRBJ2-1, with 10 bases matching TRBD1. The sequencing input was peripheral blood. This sequence originates from a woman between 45 and 60 years old who had recovered from COVID-19. The CDR3 nucleotides read TGTGCCACCGCGGACAGGGGGGGCGATGAGCAGTTCTTC. Its translation: CATADRGGDEQFF.